The 4 T cell receptor beta chains in this list originate from one sample, sequenced in a study of T cell responses to AZD1222 COVID-19 vaccine. The method was immunoSEQ multiplex PCR; TCRdb's version includes in-frame clones alone and lacks a portion of them. Counted here are around 84,000 clones, 75% to 90% occurring once; the ten biggest clones make up roughly 10%. The sample in question was peripheral blood, obtained 28 days after the second AZD1222 dose. The origin of the receptors is an adult who received the AZD1222 COVID-19 vaccine.

The CDR3 loop is CASSLSPGSSNQPQHF. CDR3 in DNA: TGTGCCAGCAGTTTATCCCCAGGCAGTAGCAATCAGCCCCAGCATTTT. The V call is TRBV28, the J call TRBJ1-5, with D uncertain. CDR1 and CDR2 from the germline V gene are MDHEN and SYDVKM. This CDR3 contains 16 residues. V was pared by 1 base and J by 0 bases, with 10 bases between.

V and J are TRBV30 and TRBJ1-2; TRBD1 agrees at 8 bases. CDR1 and CDR2 from the germline V gene are GTSNPN and SVGIG (reference sequence). Trimming removed 2 bases from V and 8 bases from J; junction bases left unmatched: 10. The CDR3 is 14 residues long. CDR3 nucleotide sequence: TGTGCCTGGAGTTATTACAGGGGGAACAGGGGCTACACCTTC. This encodes CAWSYYRGNRGYTF.

The V and J genes are TRBV29-1 and TRBJ2-3; D not certain. Germline V lookup: CDR1 SQVTM, CDR2 ANQGSEA. V dropped 6 bases and J dropped 4 bases, with 11 bases sitting between them. There are 12 residues in the CDR3. The CDR3 loop reads CSVDIRADTQYF. As DNA, the CDR3 is TGCAGCGTCGATATAAGGGCAGATACGCAGTATTTT.

This chain connects TRBV28 to TRBJ1-1; perhaps TRBD1 as D (5 bases). Trimming shortened V by 5 bases and J by 5 bases, and 18 bases separated the two germline ends. This CDR3 region has 15 residues. From germline, CDR1 is MDHEN and CDR2 SYDVKM. Here the CDR3 reads CASSPPTRGLTEAFF. The CDR3 nucleotides read TGTGCCAGCAGTCCACCGACGAGGGGTTTAACTGAAGCTTTCTTT.